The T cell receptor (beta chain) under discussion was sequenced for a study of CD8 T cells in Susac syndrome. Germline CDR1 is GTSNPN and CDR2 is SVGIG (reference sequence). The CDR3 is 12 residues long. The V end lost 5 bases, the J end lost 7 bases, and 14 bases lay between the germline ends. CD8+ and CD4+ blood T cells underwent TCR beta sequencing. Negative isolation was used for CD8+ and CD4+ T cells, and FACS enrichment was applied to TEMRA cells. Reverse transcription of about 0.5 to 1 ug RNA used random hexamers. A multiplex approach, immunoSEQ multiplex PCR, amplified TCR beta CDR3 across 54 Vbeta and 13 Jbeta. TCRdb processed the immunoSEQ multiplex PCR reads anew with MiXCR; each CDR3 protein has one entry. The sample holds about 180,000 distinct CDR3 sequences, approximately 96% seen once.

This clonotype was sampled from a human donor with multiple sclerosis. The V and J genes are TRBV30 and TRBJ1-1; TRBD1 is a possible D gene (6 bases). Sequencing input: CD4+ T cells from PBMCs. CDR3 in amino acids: CAWSPGANEAFF. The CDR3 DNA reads TGTGCCTGGTCCCCAGGGGCCAATGAAGCTTTCTTT.